This T cell receptor (beta chain) was observed in a study of cytomegalovirus exposure and HLA in healthy donors. Assay: immunoSEQ multiplex PCR; the TCRdb copy retains only in-frame clones and omits some. The data show 70,000 or so clones, about 95% seen once. Germline CDR1 and CDR2: SGHVS and FQNEAQ. The CDR3 is made up of 13 amino acids. Between the trimmed V and J ends, which lost 5 bases and 5 bases, there was a span of 10 bases. Study conclusions and caveats: The study flagged about 150 TCR beta chains as cytomegalovirus-associated. Three of the chains that were CMV-associated were confirmed in vitro to be specific for CMV antigens. Reports indicated that the classifier achieved high specificity and sensitivity in diagnosing cytomegalovirus status. Within the approximately 120 validation repertoires, first-cohort TCR clusters tended to co-occur, according to a later analysis.

To note about this clone: Antigen unknown.

The sequenced sample was PBMCs. The source is a woman aged 18-29 years in good health and CMV-seropositive. The chain employs TRBV7-8 and TRBJ2-4, with D perhaps TRBD2 (6 bases). DNA of the CDR3: TGTGCCAGCAGCCCCCGGAGGGAAAACATTCAGTACTTC. It codes for CASSPRRENIQYF.